The clone carrying this TCR beta chain was detected ten times or more. The data belong to a study of early T cells in non-severe SARS-CoV-2 infection. TCRdb independently ran MiXCR on the 5' RACE reads; one entry per CDR3 protein. The sample yields over 20,000 distinct CDR3 sequences, more than 4.5% seen once. Sequenced: whole blood. This clonotype was sampled from an adult who was a healthcare worker with PCR-confirmed SARS-CoV-2 infection or an uninfected control (not recorded which).

The CDR3 sequence is CASQPRTSGGADTQYF. The DNA of the CDR3 is TGTGCCAGCCAGCCCCGGACTAGCGGGGGGGCAGATACGCAGTATTTT. The chain couples TRBV6-1 to TRBJ2-3; 15 bases agree with TRBD2. The germline V gene encodes CDR1 MNHNS and CDR2 SASEGT. The CDR3 spans 16 residues. The V segment lost 8 bases and the J segment 4 bases; nucleotides outside the gene matches: 7.